This TCR beta chain was sequenced in a study of PD-L1 blockade in urothelial cancer. On the study more broadly: Male sex and bladder-origin urothelial cancer were recorded for twenty-five of 29 patients. Samples came from 3 weeks, at the second dose, and 6 weeks into treatment.

Indicated time point: peripheral blood 6 weeks after treatment start. This CDR3 comprises 14 residues. The germline gives CDR1 SGHVS, CDR2 FQNEAQ. The V end was cut by 1 base, the J end by 13 bases, with 16 bases between. Some clones are missing from TCRdb's copy, which holds only in-frame ones; the method was immunoSEQ multiplex PCR. The table records roughly 24,000 clones, around nine tenths of them present only once. A single count supports this clone. V is TRBV7-8 and J is TRBJ1-4; TRBD1 might be the D (6 bases). The clonotype was recovered from a woman aged 60-70 years with urothelial cancer. Sequencing was performed on PBMCs, taken around atezolizumab (anti-PD-L1) treatment. CDR3 DNA: TGTGCCAGCAGCTTAGTGGGCGATCACAGGGTACTGTTTTTT. This encodes CASSLVGDHRVLFF.